Each of the 30 T cell receptor beta chains below was sequenced from the same sample in a study of blood T cell repertoires in COVID-19. Clones were read by immunoSEQ multiplex PCR, and TCRdb kept only the in-frame ones, dropping some. The top ten hold 2% to 2.5% of the sample, which has approximately 250,000 clones, approximately 90% seen once. Source material: PBMCs or T cells enriched from blood (not recorded which). All receptors derive from an older woman in a cohort exposed to, infected with or recovered from COVID-19 (not recorded which).

This rearrangement joins TRBV28 to TRBJ2-3; perhaps TRBD2 as D (5 bases). V lost 10 bases and J lost 7, with 18 bases in between. Germline V gene data show CDR1 as MDHEN and CDR2 as SYDVKM. The CDR3 has 13 residues. The chain's CDR3 is CATSLRVLYTQYF. CDR3 nucleotide sequence: TGTGCCACCTCCTTGAGGGTCCTTTATACGCAGTATTTT.

The chain has TRBV12-3 or TRBV12-4 and TRBJ1-2; D possibly corresponds to TRBD1 (6 bases). V was pared by 4 bases and J by 5 bases, with 8 bases between. The CDR3 has 12 residues. The CDR3 loop reads CASSSQGYGYTF. CDR3 coding DNA: TGTGCCAGCAGTTCCCAGGGGTATGGCTACACCTTC.

The rearrangement uses TRBV7-6 and TRBJ2-2; the match to TRBD2 covers 9 bases. V lost 0 bases, J lost 4 bases, and 3 bases stayed unmatched. Per germline, CDR1 SGHVS and CDR2 FNYEAQ. This CDR3 has 16 residues. CDR3 nucleotide sequence: TGTGCCAGCAGCTTAGCCGGACTAGCGAGCACCGGGGAGCTGTTTTTT. Its translation: CASSLAGLASTGELFF.

This chain uses TRBV4-1 with TRBJ2-1, with D maybe TRBD1 (6 bases). The germline CDR1 and CDR2 sequences are MGHRA and YSYEKL. The CDR3 loop spans 13 amino acids. V gave up 1 base and J gave up 11 bases, with 12 bases separating them. The CDR3 DNA reads as TGCGCCAGCAGCCAAGCCGGAACAGGGCAGCAGTTCTTC. It is translated as CASSQAGTGQQFF.

The chain joins TRBV30 to TRBJ2-3; 11 bases align to TRBD2. After removal of 1 base from V and 8 bases from J, the junction contained 8 bases not matched to a gene. This CDR3 contains 15 residues. Germline CDR1 and CDR2: GTSNPN and SVGIG (reference sequence). The CDR3 nucleotides are TGTGCCTGGAGTGAAACTAGCGGGAGTAGGGCTACGCAGTATTTT. Translated, it gives CAWSETSGSRATQYF.

This clone was seen only once. The rearrangement uses TRBV3-1 (or the pseudogene TRBV3-2) and TRBJ2-3; 9 nucleotides line up with TRBD1. The germline V gene has CDR1 LGHDT and CDR2 YNNKEL (reference sequence). This CDR3 spans 18 amino acids. The trim removed 5 bases at V and 1 base at J, leaving 13 bases unmatched. The CDR3 DNA reads as TGTGCCAGCAGCTTCCGGGACAGGGCCATCCCTCGCACAGATACGCAGTATTTT. Translation gives CASSFRDRAIPRTDTQYF.

The chain links TRBV27 to TRBJ1-5; D gene unclear. CDR3 length: 15 amino acids. Trimming pared 2 bases from V and 3 bases from J, leaving 11 bases between. Germline CDR1 and CDR2: MNHEY and SMNVEV (reference sequence). CDR3 sequence reads: CASSLRQTFNQPQHF. Here the CDR3 DNA reads TGTGCCAGCAGTTTAAGGCAGACTTTCAATCAGCCCCAGCATTTT.

The V and J genes are TRBV19 and TRBJ1-4; TRBD1 agrees at 10 bases. Germline V gene lookup returns CDR1 LNHDA and CDR2 SQIVND (reference sequence). The V segment lost 9 bases and the J segment 2 bases; nucleotides outside the gene matches: 6. The CDR3 has 15 residues. The CDR3 sequence is CASRDRGTTNEKLFF. DNA for the CDR3: TGTGCCAGCCGGGACAGGGGAACGACTAATGAAAAACTGTTTTTT.

The V gene is TRBV7-9, the J gene TRBJ2-7; TRBD2 aligns across 13 bases. The V gene's germline CDR1 is SEHNR and CDR2 FQNEAQ (reference sequence). The V gene end was trimmed by 3 bases and the J gene end by 5 bases; junction bases not matched to a gene: 13. The CDR3 consists of 18 residues. This chain's CDR3 is CASSLGGRLAGGSDEQYF. CDR3 in DNA: TGTGCCAGCAGCTTGGGGGGGCGACTAGCGGGAGGTTCGGACGAGCAGTACTTC. The full variable domain, rest sourced from reference TRBV7-9 and TRBJ2-7, is DTGVSQNPRHKITKRGQNVTFRCDPISEHNRLYWYRQTLGQGPEFLTYFQNEAQLEKSRLLSDRFSAERPKGSFSTLEIQRTEQGDSAMYLCASSLGGRLAGGSDEQYFGPGTRLTVT.

The J gene is TRBJ1-1, the V gene TRBV18; 9 positions match TRBD1. This CDR3 contains 17 residues. V dropped 1 base and J dropped 5; count of bases not matched to a gene: 11. Germline V CDR1 and CDR2: KGHSH, LQKENI. CDR3 nucleotides: TGTGCCAGCTCACCACTCCTAGCTACAGGGGGCGAGACTGAAGCTTTCTTT. Its translation is CASSPLLATGGETEAFF.

The chain recombines TRBV6-5 with TRBJ1-5, with 8 bases identical to TRBD1. The CDR3 runs 13 residues. V lost 10 bases to trimming and J lost 3 bases; unmatched junction nucleotides: 5. The germline CDR1 and CDR2 sequences are MNHEY and SVGAGI. This chain's CDR3 is CATGTGYNQPQHF. The CDR3 bases are TGTGCCACCGGGACAGGTTACAATCAGCCCCAGCATTTT.

This chain links TRBV4-2 with TRBJ2-7; TRBD2 is a possible D gene (5 bases). V lost 0 bases and J 6 bases, leaving 18 bases between the germline ends. The CDR3 extends over 16 amino acids. The germline CDR1 and CDR2 sequences are LGHNA and YNFKEQ. The DNA for the CDR3 is TGTGCCAGCAGCCAAGATCAAGGGCCGCGGGCCGGCGAGCAGTACTTC. Translated: CASSQDQGPRAGEQYF.

CDR3 sequence reads: CASSPTGSDSSPLHF. The CDR3 nucleotides read TGTGCCAGCAGCCCGACAGGGTCGGACAGTTCACCCCTCCACTTT. This chain connects TRBV6-4 to TRBJ1-6, with 7 bases lining up with TRBD1. CDR3 size: 15 residues. The junction had 11 bases not matched to a gene; V was cut back by 6 bases and J by 9 bases. Germline CDR1 reads MRHNA; CDR2 reads SNTAGT.

Concerning this clone: The identical CDR3 is also encoded by other nucleotide sequences in the sample. The rearrangement joins TRBV6-5 to TRBJ1-5, with 8 bases identical to TRBD1. V lost 4 bases to trimming and J lost 0 bases; unmatched junction nucleotides: 2. The CDR3 runs 15 residues. From germline, CDR1 is MNHEY and CDR2 SVGAGI. The CDR3 loop is CASSSDRGSNQPQHF. CDR3 in DNA: TGTGCCAGCAGTTCCGACAGGGGTAGCAATCAGCCCCAGCATTTT.

The J gene is TRBJ2-3, the V gene TRBV4-2; 16 bases are a match to TRBD2. The CDR3 is made up of 19 amino acids. V shed 1 base and J 3 bases; nucleotides not matched to a gene: 7. CDR1 LGHNA and CDR2 YNFKEQ come from the germline V gene. CDR3: CASSQAGTSGRAWTDTQYF. The CDR3 nucleotides read TGTGCCAGCAGCCAAGCCGGGACTAGCGGGAGGGCCTGGACAGATACGCAGTATTTT.

The chain combines TRBV19 with TRBJ1-6; 7 bases map to TRBD1. V dropped 4 bases and J dropped 8; count of bases not matched to a gene: 5. This CDR3 contains 14 residues. CDR1 LNHDA and CDR2 SQIVND come from the germline V gene (reference sequence). This CDR3 reads CASSKRTGDSPLHF. DNA for the CDR3: TGTGCCAGTAGTAAAAGAACAGGGGATTCACCCCTCCACTTT.

J is TRBJ1-3 and V is TRBV30, with a weak D call TRBD1 (6 bases). This CDR3 spans 13 amino acids. Germline V gene data show CDR1 as GTSNPN and CDR2 as SVGIG (reference sequence). The V end was cut by 4 bases, the J end by 0 bases, with 7 bases between. The CDR3 loop is CAWKTGSGNTIYF. DNA for the CDR3: TGTGCCTGGAAGACAGGCTCTGGAAACACCATATATTTT.

This clone came up many times. This chain uses TRBV7-3 with TRBJ1-1, with D unclear. Looked up from germline, CDR1 is SGHTA and CDR2 is FQGTGA. This CDR3 is built from 16 residues. The V and J ends lost 3 bases and 7 bases respectively, with 21 bases between them. CDR3 bases: TGTGCCAGCAGCTTCGCGCACCGAACGGGGAGAGGTGAAGCTTTCTTT. The encoded protein is CASSFAHRTGRGEAFF.

V is TRBV27 and J is TRBJ2-1, with TRBD2 matching over 10 bases. The V segment lost 3 bases and the J segment 9 bases; nucleotides outside the gene matches: 8. Germline V gene data show CDR1 as MNHEY and CDR2 as SMNVEV (reference sequence). There are 15 residues in the CDR3. The CDR3 spells CASSFTSGAHGEQFF. The DNA of the CDR3 is TGTGCCAGCAGTTTTACTAGCGGGGCTCATGGTGAGCAGTTCTTC.

The CDR3: CASRRTDQETQYF. The CDR3, as DNA: TGTGCCAGCAGACGGACAGACCAAGAGACCCAGTACTTC. V is TRBV25-1 and J is TRBJ2-5; a possible D gene is TRBD1 (6 bases). The V gene's germline CDR1 is MGHDK and CDR2 SYGVNS. Trimming took 6 bases from V and 0 from J, leaving 8 bases between them. This CDR3 comprises 13 residues.

The chain joins TRBV28 to TRBJ1-5; 8 bases are shared with TRBD1. The CDR3 is 16 residues long. Germline loops: CDR1 MDHEN, CDR2 SYDVKM. V dropped 6 bases and J dropped 0; count of bases not matched to a gene: 7. CDR3 sequence reads: CASSILGTGSNQPQHF. The CDR3 region has the DNA TGTGCCAGCAGCATCTTGGGGACAGGTAGCAATCAGCCCCAGCATTTT.

With regard to this clone: This specimen includes other DNA sequences encoding the same CDR3. The chain uses TRBV7-9 and TRBJ1-1, with D possibly matching TRBD1 (5 bases). Trimming cost V 0 bases and J 3 bases, with 11 bases left between them. The CDR3 contains 15 residues. Germline V lookup: CDR1 SEHNR, CDR2 FQNEAQ (reference sequence). The CDR3 coding sequence is TGTGCCAGCAGCTTAGCAGGGGCTGGCGACACTGAAGCTTTCTTT. Protein sequence: CASSLAGAGDTEAFF. Complete variable domain (other parts from reference TRBV7-9 and TRBJ1-1): DTGVSQNPRHKITKRGQNVTFRCDPISEHNRLYWYRQTLGQGPEFLTYFQNEAQLEKSRLLSDRFSAERPKGSFSTLEIQRTEQGDSAMYLCASSLAGAGDTEAFFGQGTRLTVV.

CDR3 DNA sequence: TGTGCCAGAAGCTTGGGACTAGCGGGTAGCACAGATACGCAGTATTTT. Protein sequence: CARSLGLAGSTDTQYF. This chain joins TRBV5-3 and TRBJ2-3; 10 bases line up with TRBD2. TRBV5-3 belongs to the ORF category, with a function that is uncertain. The J segment lost 0 bases and the V segment lost 0 bases, leaving 1 base of the junction unmatched. The CDR3 totals 16 residues.

The V gene is TRBV19, the J gene TRBJ1-1; 7 bases align to TRBD1. V shed 3 bases, J shed 5 bases, and the junction held 18 bases outside the gene matches. Germline lookup yields CDR1 LNHDA and CDR2 SQIVND (reference sequence). CDR3 size: 18 residues. DNA of the CDR3: TGTGCCAGTAGTATGAGGCGACAGGGAGGTATGATGGTGACTGAAGCTTTCTTT. Its translation is CASSMRRQGGMMVTEAFF. The variable domain in full, completed from reference TRBV19 and TRBJ1-1, reads DGGITQSPKYLFRKEGQNVTLSCEQNLNHDAMYWYRQDPGQGLRLIYYSQIVNDFQKGDIAEGYSVSREKKESFPLTVTSAQKNPTAFYLCASSMRRQGGMMVTEAFFGQGTRLTVV.

This clone has only one observation. Here the CDR3 reads CASSHRGGAAAAGNTIYF. In nucleotides, the CDR3 is TGTGCCAGCAGCCACCGGGGGGGCGCGGCCGCCGCGGGAAACACCATATATTTT. J is TRBJ1-3 and V is TRBV3-1 (or the pseudogene TRBV3-2); possible D gene TRBD1, 6 bases. Trimming stripped 3 bases from V and 4 bases from J, with 22 bases between. The CDR3 has 18 residues. Germline lookup yields CDR1 LGHDT and CDR2 YNNKEL (reference sequence).

This sequence joins TRBV25-1 and TRBJ2-7; 8 bases align to TRBD1. The J segment lost 7 bases and the V segment lost 4 bases, leaving 9 bases of the junction unmatched. In germline, CDR1 is MGHDK, CDR2 SYGVNS. CDR3 length equals 14 residues. CDR3 residues: CASSGMAGGEEQYF. The CDR3 DNA sequence: TGTGCCAGCAGTGGGATGGCAGGGGGCGAAGAGCAGTACTTC.

The chain joins TRBV2 to TRBJ2-5; 9 bases are a match to TRBD1. The V and J ends lost 5 bases and 4 bases, in that order; junction bases with no gene match: 8. Germline V gene data show CDR1 as SNHLY and CDR2 as FYNNEI. The CDR3 consists of 15 residues. CDR3 amino acids: CASSKGDRVGETQYF. CDR3 in DNA: TGTGCCAGCAGTAAGGGGGACAGGGTGGGAGAGACCCAGTACTTC.

The J gene is TRBJ1-5, the V gene TRBV28; TRBD1 agrees at 8 bases. CDR3 length: 15 residues. CDR1 and CDR2 from the germline V gene are MDHEN and SYDVKM. The V and J ends lost 2 bases and 7 bases, in that order; junction bases with no gene match: 7. CDR3 protein: CASSLAGQAKQPQHF. The CDR3 region has the DNA TGTGCCAGCAGTTTAGCGGGACAGGCCAAACAGCCCCAGCATTTT.

V and J are TRBV11-2 and TRBJ1-6; D uncertain. With 2 bases removed from V and 5 bases from J, the gap between germline ends came to 16 bases. Germline V gives CDR1 SGHAT, CDR2 FQNNGV. The CDR3 is 17 amino acids. In DNA, the CDR3 is TGTGCCAGCAGCTTAACCCGCAGGATGAACAATAATTCACCCCTCCACTTT. The encoded protein is CASSLTRRMNNNSPLHF.

This chain links TRBV30 with TRBJ2-7; 8 nucleotides line up with TRBD2. The length of the CDR3 is 19 residues. V lost 0 bases and J lost 4; bases outside the gene matches: 20. Germline V CDR1 and CDR2: GTSNPN, SVGIG (reference sequence). CDR3 coding DNA: TGTGCCTGGAGTGTAACAACGCGGGAGGAATATGCACATTTGTACGAGCAGTACTTC. Translation gives CAWSVTTREEYAHLYEQYF.